These 10 T cell receptor beta chains were all obtained from the same sample, sequenced in a study of immune characterization of retroperitoneal liposarcoma. TCRdb independently ran MiXCR on the PCR reads; one entry per CDR3 protein. The data contain around 1,700 distinct CDR3 sequences, 52% of them singletons. Sequencing input: tumor tissue. Source of these receptors: a male donor with retroperitoneal liposarcoma.

The CDR3 coding sequence is TGTGCCAGCAGTGAAGGCCGGGGGCCCCTCTATGGCTACACCTTC. Residues: CASSEGRGPLYGYTF. The chain combines TRBV6-5 with TRBJ1-2; possible D gene TRBD1, 6 bases. CDR3 length: 15 amino acids. V lost 5 bases, J lost 4 bases, and 17 bases lay in between. Germline CDR1 is MNHEY and CDR2 is SVGAGI.

The chain combines TRBV6-6 with TRBJ2-1, with TRBD1 matching over 7 bases. There are 17 residues in the CDR3. Germline CDR1 MNHNY, CDR2 SVGAGI (reference sequence). Germline trimming cut 0 bases from V and 8 bases from J; bases unmatched to any gene: 13. The CDR3 reads CASSYSGERGLPHEQFF. CDR3 coding DNA: TGTGCCAGCAGTTACTCGGGGGAGAGGGGGCTCCCCCATGAGCAGTTCTTC.

This clonotype was counted between two and nine times. The chain uses TRBV6-1 and TRBJ2-1; 7 bases agree with TRBD1. The DNA end is a closer match to TRBJ2-7, so the J assignment may be wrong. CDR1 is MNHNS, CDR2 SASEGT, per germline. The length of the CDR3 is 15 residues. As DNA, the CDR3 is TGTGCCAGCAGTGAAAGAGTAGGGGGCCTCTACGAGCAGTACTTC. Its protein product is CASSERVGGLYEQYF.

V usage is TRBV11-3 and J usage is TRBJ2-5; the match to TRBD2 covers 13 bases. The J call may be mistaken, given a closer DNA end match to TRBJ2-7. CDR3 length: 21 amino acids. Germline loops: CDR1 SGHNT, CDR2 YENEEA. For the CDR3, the DNA is TGTGCCAGCAGCGGACCACTAGCGGGAGGGCCTCAGGGAAAACCGAGGTACGAGCAGTACTTC. Residues: CASSGPLAGGPQGKPRYEQYF.

V and J are TRBV6-1 and TRBJ2-3; D ambiguous. This CDR3 has 13 residues. Germline assignment: CDR1 MNHNS and CDR2 SASEGT. Trimming took 2 bases from V and 2 from J, leaving 5 bases between them. DNA for the CDR3: TGTGCCAGCAGTGAACAGAACACAGATACGCAGTATTTT. Residues: CASSEQNTDTQYF.

The sample holds one count of this clonotype. V gene TRBV7-2 combines with J gene TRBJ2-3; D call uncertain. V was clipped by 6 bases and J by 0 bases, with 4 bases between them. This CDR3 contains 12 residues. Germline V gene data show CDR1 as SGHTA and CDR2 as FQGNSA. Written as DNA, the CDR3 is TGTGCCAGCAGAACTAGCACAGATACGCAGTATTTT. Amino acid sequence: CASRTSTDTQYF.

The chain links TRBV6-6 to TRBJ1-2; 9 bases match TRBD1. The germline CDR1 and CDR2 sequences are MNHNY and SVGAGI (reference sequence). This CDR3 comprises 13 residues. V gave up 6 bases and J gave up 4 bases; unmatched junction bases: 3. The DNA for the CDR3 is TGTGCCAGCAGCTCGGACAGGGGCTATGGCTACACCTTC. This gives the protein CASSSDRGYGYTF.

This sequence joins TRBV6-6 and TRBJ2-5; 10 bases line up with TRBD1. The J call may not be correct, given that the DNA end is closer to TRBJ2-7. Germline V gene lookup returns CDR1 MNHNY and CDR2 SVGAGI (reference sequence). The CDR3 has 17 residues. This chain's CDR3 is CASSYSNYGTGAYEQYF. Written as DNA, the CDR3 is TGTGCCAGCAGTTACTCGAATTACGGGACAGGGGCATACGAGCAGTACTTC.

The rearrangement joins TRBV6-1 to TRBJ2-1; D gene uncertain. In germline, CDR1 is MNHNS, CDR2 SASEGT. The germline V and J ends were trimmed by 2 bases and 1 base, with 9 bases remaining between them. The CDR3 runs to 15 residues. The CDR3 nucleotides are TGTGCCAGCAGTGAATCGGCTTCTTCCTACAATGAGCAGTTCTTC. Its protein product is CASSESASSYNEQFF.

This clonotype was picked up a small number of times. This chain uses TRBV7-6 with TRBJ2-1; possibly TRBD1 or TRBD2 for D (6 bases each). This CDR3 is 14 amino acids long. V was shortened by 7 bases and J by 9 bases, with 19 bases between the two germline ends. Germline loops: CDR1 SGHVS, CDR2 FNYEAQ. CDR3: CASKLSIQGGEQFF. The CDR3 DNA follows: TGTGCCAGCAAACTTTCGATACAGGGAGGTGAGCAGTTCTTC.